Below, 20 T cell receptor beta chains from the same sample are listed, as sequenced in a study of cytomegalovirus exposure and HLA in healthy donors. The assay was immunoSEQ multiplex PCR, and TCRdb's table has in-frame clones only and misses some. The profile shows over 60,000 clones, over 95% of them singletons. Source material: PBMCs. The receptor set was obtained from a woman under 30 in good health and CMV-seropositive.

Only one count was recorded for this clone. J is TRBJ2-5 and V is TRBV11-3, with D tentatively TRBD2 (6 bases). CDR1 SGHNT and CDR2 YENEEA come from the germline V gene. This CDR3 has 15 amino acids. The V end lost 1 base, the J end lost 2 bases, and 11 bases lay between the germline ends. As DNA, the CDR3 is TGTGCCAGCAGCTTAGGTTTAGCGGAACAAGAGACCCAGTACTTC. Translated, it gives CASSLGLAEQETQYF.

This clone was seen just once. This chain uses TRBV11-3 with TRBJ2-1, with 12 bases identical to TRBD2. The CDR3 extends over 15 amino acids. Germline lookup yields CDR1 SGHNT and CDR2 YENEEA. V gave up 2 bases and J gave up 5 bases; unmatched junction bases: 1. The CDR3 sequence: CASSLRTSGNNEQFF. DNA of the CDR3: TGTGCCAGCAGCTTAAGGACTAGCGGGAACAATGAGCAGTTCTTC.

The CDR3 bases are TGTCAAAGCGGGAGTCACTACACCGGGGAGCTGTTTTTT. This sequence encodes CQSGSHYTGELFF. The gene calls are TRBV11-2 and TRBJ2-2; 8 nucleotides match TRBD2. CDR1 is SGHAT, CDR2 FQNNGV, per germline. This CDR3 is 13 amino acids long.

This chain joins TRBV11-2 and TRBJ2-1; maybe TRBD1 (6 bases). V gave up 10 bases and J gave up 4 bases, with 29 bases separating them. This CDR3 comprises 18 residues. Per the germline V gene, CDR1 is SGHAT and CDR2 is FQNNGV. Written as DNA, the CDR3 is TGTGCCACCAGGGGCGCCAGGAGGCCTAGGGGGACGTACAATGAGCAGTTCTTC. It specifies CATRGARRPRGTYNEQFF.

V gene TRBV9 combines with J gene TRBJ2-1; no firm D call. Trimming removed 2 bases from V and 6 bases from J, with 12 bases in between. Germline CDR1 is SGDLS and CDR2 is YYNGEE. This CDR3 comprises 14 residues. CDR3 sequence reads: CASSVDTMANEQFF. CDR3 DNA sequence: TGTGCCAGCAGCGTCGACACAATGGCCAATGAGCAGTTCTTC. The variable domain in full, completed from reference TRBV9 and TRBJ2-1, reads DSGVTQTPKHLITATGQRVTLRCSPRSGDLSVYWYQQSLDQGLQFLIQYYNGEERAKGNILERFSAQQFPDLHSELNLSSLELGDSALYFCASSVDTMANEQFFGPGTRLTVL.

The J gene is TRBJ2-3, the V gene TRBV23-1; D remains ambiguous. TRBV23-1 is filed as an ORF, its function uncertain. V was shortened by 0 bases and J by 0 bases, with 10 bases between the two germline ends. This CDR3 has 16 residues. For the CDR3, the DNA is TGCGCCAGCAGTCAATCTCCTGAAACTAGCACAGATACGCAGTATTTT. It codes for CASSQSPETSTDTQYF.

The chain carries TRBV4-2 and TRBJ2-1; 11 nucleotides agree with TRBD2. Germline assignment: CDR1 LGHNA and CDR2 YNFKEQ. The CDR3 sequence is 18 residues long. J was trimmed by 3 bases and V by 5 bases; bases with no gene match: 12. CDR3 bases: TGTGCCAGCAGCGCCAAGATACCGGGACTAGCGGACTACAATGAGCAGTTCTTC. Amino acids: CASSAKIPGLADYNEQFF.

This sequence joins TRBV10-3 and TRBJ2-1; 12 bases are a match to TRBD1. The junction had 5 bases not matched to a gene; V was cut back by 3 bases and J by 8 bases. The CDR3 is made up of 15 amino acids. The germline CDR1 and CDR2 sequences are ENHRY and SYGVKD. CDR3 region: CAISEPGQGAYEQFF. The CDR3 region has the DNA TGTGCCATCAGTGAACCGGGACAGGGGGCCTATGAGCAGTTCTTC.

This chain uses TRBV27 with TRBJ2-3, with 9 bases fitting TRBD1. This CDR3 region has 15 residues. The germline CDR1 and CDR2 sequences are MNHEY and SMNVEV (reference sequence). The V segment lost 3 bases and the J segment 5 bases; nucleotides outside the gene matches: 6. In nucleotides, the CDR3 is TGTGCCAGCAGTTTTGGACAGGGGAGAGGAGATACGCAGTATTTT. As protein: CASSFGQGRGDTQYF.

This clone was recorded once. This sequence joins TRBV27 and TRBJ1-5; TRBD1 aligns across 7 bases. V lost 6 bases, J lost 5 bases, and 10 bases stayed unmatched. In germline, CDR1 is MNHEY, CDR2 SMNVEV (reference sequence). The length of the CDR3 is 15 residues. CDR3 DNA sequence: TGTGCCAGCAGATCCCAGGGGACAGTATATCAGCCCCAGCATTTT. Its translation: CASRSQGTVYQPQHF.

CDR3 in DNA: TGTGCCAGCAGTTTAATGGCTGCGCGGAGCCAAGAGACCCAGTACTTC. The encoded protein is CASSLMAARSQETQYF. The chain combines TRBV28 with TRBJ2-5; D call uncertain. CDR3 size: 16 residues. Germline V lookup: CDR1 MDHEN, CDR2 SYDVKM. V was shortened by 2 bases and J by 1 base, with 14 bases between the two germline ends.

This rearrangement joins TRBV19 to TRBJ2-1, with 8 nucleotides matching TRBD2. The CDR3 loop spans 16 amino acids. Per germline, CDR1 LNHDA and CDR2 SQIVND (reference sequence). The V segment lost 5 bases and the J segment 6 bases; nucleotides outside the gene matches: 12. The CDR3 DNA sequence: TGTGCCAGTAGTCCGATAGCGGGGATAGGGGGCAATGAGCAGTTCTTC. Its translation: CASSPIAGIGGNEQFF.

This clone showed up just once. The chain has TRBV11-3 and TRBJ2-4; 15 bases are shared with TRBD2. The CDR3 extends over 20 amino acids. Germline loops: CDR1 SGHNT, CDR2 YENEEA. Trimming took 0 bases from V and 1 from J; bases not matched to a gene: 7. The CDR3 nucleotides are TGTGCCAGCAGCTTAGATTTATGGGGGACTAGCGGGAGGGCCAAAAACATTCAGTACTTC. It is translated as CASSLDLWGTSGRAKNIQYF. Using reference TRBV11-3 and TRBJ2-4 for the parts outside the CDR3, the full variable domain is EAGVVQSPRYKIIEKKQPVAFWCNPISGHNTLYWYLQNLGQGPELLIRYENEEAVDDSQLPKDRFSAERLKGVDSTLKIQPAELGDSAVYLCASSLDLWGTSGRAKNIQYFGAGTRLSVL.

The rearrangement uses TRBV7-8 and TRBJ1-3; 9 nucleotides agree with TRBD1. Germline CDR1 reads SGHVS; CDR2 reads FQNEAQ. V lost 5 bases, J lost 1 base, and 15 bases stayed unmatched. CDR3 length: 19 amino acids. The CDR3 DNA follows: TGTGCCAGCAGCCCAGAGCTGGGACAGGGACGTGATTCTGGAAACACCATATATTTT. This encodes CASSPELGQGRDSGNTIYF.

This rearrangement joins TRBV30 to TRBJ2-1, with D possibly being TRBD2 (5 bases). The CDR3 is 18 residues long. From germline, CDR1 is GTSNPN and CDR2 SVGIG (reference sequence). The ends were cut back, 0 bases at V and 0 bases at J, with 18 bases in the middle. CDR3 DNA: TGTGCCTGGAGTGTAACTGGGAGCAACCCTAGCTCCTACAATGAGCAGTTCTTC. Translated: CAWSVTGSNPSSYNEQFF. Using reference TRBV30 and TRBJ2-1 for the parts outside the CDR3, the full variable domain is SQTIHQWPATLVQPVGSPLSLECTVEGTSNPNLYWYRQAAGRGLQLLFYSVGIGQISSEVPQNLSASRPQDRQFILSSKKLLLSDSGFYLCAWSVTGSNPSSYNEQFFGPGTRLTVL.

DNA of the CDR3: TGTGCCAGCAGCTTACGACTAGCGGGAGGAGACACAGATACGCAGTATTTT. This translates into CASSLRLAGGDTDTQYF. The V and J genes are TRBV11-3 and TRBJ2-3, with TRBD2 matching 13 bases. The CDR3 has 17 amino acids. Losses at the gene ends were 2 bases for V and 2 bases for J; bases not matched to a gene: 4. Per germline, CDR1 SGHNT and CDR2 YENEEA.

The chain recombines TRBV27 with TRBJ1-3; D might be TRBD1 (6 bases). The CDR3 consists of 15 residues. Trimming took off 2 bases at V and 4 bases at J, with 12 bases between the two ends. Per the germline V gene, CDR1 is MNHEY and CDR2 is SMNVEV (reference sequence). The CDR3 protein is CASSLGGAAGNTIYF. CDR3 bases: TGTGCCAGCAGTTTAGGGGGGGCGGCAGGAAACACCATATATTTT.

The CDR3 region has the DNA TGCGCCAGCAGCCCAGCCCCGGGACAGGGGTACGAGCAGTACTTC. Its protein is CASSPAPGQGYEQYF. The J gene is TRBJ2-7, the V gene TRBV5-1; 10 bases align to TRBD1. The junction had 8 bases not matched to a gene; V was cut back by 4 bases and J by 4 bases. CDR1 is SGHRS and CDR2 is YFSETQ in the germline V gene. This CDR3 contains 15 residues.

The CDR3 nucleotides are TGTGCCAGCAGTTTACTTTATCAGCCCCAGCATTTT. This gives the protein CASSLLYQPQHF. V gene TRBV28 combines with J gene TRBJ1-5; D is unclear. CDR1 MDHEN and CDR2 SYDVKM come from the germline V gene. V gave up 2 bases and J gave up 5 bases, with 4 bases separating them. This CDR3 comprises 12 residues.

The J gene is TRBJ2-7, the V gene TRBV13; the match to TRBD2 covers 13 bases. Looked up from germline, CDR1 is PRHDT and CDR2 is FYEKMQ (reference sequence). V was clipped by 5 bases and J by 0 bases; unmatched bases: 4. The CDR3 has 16 amino acids. CDR3 loop: CASSPGTSGNSYEQYF. The CDR3 coding sequence is TGTGCCAGCAGCCCGGGGACTAGCGGGAACTCCTACGAGCAGTACTTC.